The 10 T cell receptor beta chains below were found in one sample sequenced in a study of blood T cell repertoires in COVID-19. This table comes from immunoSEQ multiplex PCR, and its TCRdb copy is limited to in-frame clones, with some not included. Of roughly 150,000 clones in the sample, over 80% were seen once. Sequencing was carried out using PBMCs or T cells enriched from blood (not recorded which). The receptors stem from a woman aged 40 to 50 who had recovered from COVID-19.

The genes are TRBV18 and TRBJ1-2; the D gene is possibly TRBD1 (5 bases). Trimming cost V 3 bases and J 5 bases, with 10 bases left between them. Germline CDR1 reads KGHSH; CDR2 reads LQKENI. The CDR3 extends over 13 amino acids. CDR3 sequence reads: CASSPPGDYGYTF. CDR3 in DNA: TGTGCCAGCTCACCGCCGGGGGATTATGGCTACACCTTC.

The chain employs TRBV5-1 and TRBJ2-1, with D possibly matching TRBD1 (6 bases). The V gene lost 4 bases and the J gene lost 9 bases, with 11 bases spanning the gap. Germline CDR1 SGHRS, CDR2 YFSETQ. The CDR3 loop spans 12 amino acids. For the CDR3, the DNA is TGCGCCAGCAGCCTGGACAGTCCTGAGCAGTTCTTC. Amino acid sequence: CASSLDSPEQFF.

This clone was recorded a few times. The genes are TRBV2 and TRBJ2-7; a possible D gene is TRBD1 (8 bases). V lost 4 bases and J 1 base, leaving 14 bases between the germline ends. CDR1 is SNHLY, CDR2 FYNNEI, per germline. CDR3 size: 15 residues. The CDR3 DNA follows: TGTGCCAGCAGTGTCGGACAGGGAGGGTCCTACGAGCAGTACTTC. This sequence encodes CASSVGQGGSYEQYF.

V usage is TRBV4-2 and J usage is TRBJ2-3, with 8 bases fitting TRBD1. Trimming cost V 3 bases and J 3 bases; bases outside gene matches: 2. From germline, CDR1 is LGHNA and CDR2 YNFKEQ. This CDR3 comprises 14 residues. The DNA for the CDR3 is TGTGCCAGCAGCCAGGACAGGGTGACAGATACGCAGTATTTT. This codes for CASSQDRVTDTQYF.

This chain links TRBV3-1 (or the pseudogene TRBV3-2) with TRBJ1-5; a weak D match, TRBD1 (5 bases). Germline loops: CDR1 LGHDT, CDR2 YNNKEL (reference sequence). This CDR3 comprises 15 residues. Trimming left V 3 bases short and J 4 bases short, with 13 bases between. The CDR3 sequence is CASSQAGTPNQPQHF. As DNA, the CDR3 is TGTGCCAGCAGCCAGGCCGGGACTCCAAATCAGCCCCAGCATTTT.

The CDR3 sequence is CASRAFRTGSHEQYF. The CDR3 DNA reads as TGTGCCAGCAGGGCGTTTCGGACAGGGTCCCACGAGCAGTACTTC. The chain couples TRBV2 to TRBJ2-7, with 8 bases fitting TRBD1. The CDR3 totals 15 residues. The germline CDR1 and CDR2 sequences are SNHLY and FYNNEI. V was pared by 6 bases and J by 5 bases, with 12 bases of the junction left unmatched.

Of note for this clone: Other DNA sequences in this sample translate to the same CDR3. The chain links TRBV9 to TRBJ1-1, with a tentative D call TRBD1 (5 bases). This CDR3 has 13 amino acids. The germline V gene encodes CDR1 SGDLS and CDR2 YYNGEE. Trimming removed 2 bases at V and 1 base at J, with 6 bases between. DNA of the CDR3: TGTGCCAGCAGCGTTCAGGGGAACACTGAAGCTTTCTTT. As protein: CASSVQGNTEAFF.

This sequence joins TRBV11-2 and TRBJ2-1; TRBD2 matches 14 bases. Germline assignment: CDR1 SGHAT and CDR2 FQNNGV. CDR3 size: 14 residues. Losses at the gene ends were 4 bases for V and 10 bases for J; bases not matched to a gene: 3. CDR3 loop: CASSSGTSGGEQFF. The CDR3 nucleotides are TGTGCCAGCAGCTCCGGGACTAGCGGGGGAGAGCAGTTCTTC. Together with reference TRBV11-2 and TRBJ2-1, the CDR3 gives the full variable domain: EAGVAQSPRYKIIEKRQSVAFWCNPISGHATLYWYQQILGQGPKLLIQFQNNGVVDDSQLPKDRFSAERLKGVDSTLKIQPAKLEDSAVYLCASSSGTSGGEQFFGPGTRLTVL.

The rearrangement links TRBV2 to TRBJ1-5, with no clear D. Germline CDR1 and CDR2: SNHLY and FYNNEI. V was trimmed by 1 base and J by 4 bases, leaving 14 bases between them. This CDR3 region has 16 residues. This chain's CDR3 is CASSEGPGRPNQPQHF. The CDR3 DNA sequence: TGTGCCAGCAGTGAAGGTCCCGGCAGGCCAAATCAGCCCCAGCATTTT.

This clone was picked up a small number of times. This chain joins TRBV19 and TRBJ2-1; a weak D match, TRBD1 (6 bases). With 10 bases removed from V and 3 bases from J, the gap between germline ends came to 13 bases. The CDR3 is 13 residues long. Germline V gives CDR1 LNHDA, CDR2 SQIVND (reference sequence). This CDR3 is CATSGGHYNEQFF. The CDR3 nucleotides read TGTGCCACCTCTGGGGGCCACTACAATGAGCAGTTCTTC.